One sample yielded the 29 T cell receptor beta chains listed below, sequenced in a study of T cell clonality in common variable immunodeficiency (dated by TCRdb to about 2015). The protocol used for the library was the immunoSEQ multiplex PCR assay. The table was pulled from immuneACCESS by TCRdb, which kept in-frame rearrangements only. Such tables lose some clones; where checked, under half of the loss comes from unresolved V genes, and the rest has no known cause. For this sample, 30,000 to 40,000 clones are listed, none of them singletons. The ten largest clones take up 9.5% of the sample. The sample was peripheral blood mononuclear cells. These receptors were collected from a person aged 18 to 70 in good health.

This clone was recorded at least ten times. The read ends 3 residues before the CDR3 terminus; that terminus is restored from the germline J gene. The chain is built from TRBV20-1 and TRBJ2-1, with 13 bases identical to TRBD2. This CDR3 is built from 16 residues. Losses at the gene ends were 2 bases for V and 2 bases for J; bases not matched to a gene: 3. Germline V gene data show CDR1 as DFQATT and CDR2 as SNEGSKA (reference sequence). Partial CDR3 DNA: TGCAGTGCTAGATCAACTAGCGGGAGGGCCTACAATGAG. Residues: CSARSTSGRAYNE. From start to end, the CDR3 is CSARSTSGRAYNEQFF.

This clone was counted at least ten times. The read ends 3 residues before the CDR3 terminus; that terminus is restored from the germline J gene. The chain links TRBV13 to TRBJ2-3; 14 nucleotides line up with TRBD2. In germline, CDR1 is PRHDT, CDR2 FYEKMQ (reference sequence). CDR3 length equals 15 residues. V shed 4 bases and J 4 bases; nucleotides not matched to a gene: 1. The CDR3 region is CASSSTSGRADTQYF. The sequenced CDR3 bases are TGTGCCAGCAGCTCGACTAGCGGGAGGGCAGATACG.

This clone was seen at least ten times. The sequenced fragment ends 3 residues before the CDR3 boundary, so the rest is inferred from the germline J gene. This rearrangement joins TRBV2 to TRBJ2-5; TRBD1 is a possible D gene (6 bases). There are 13 residues in the CDR3. Germline lookup yields CDR1 SNHLY and CDR2 FYNNEI. Trimming left V 3 bases short and J 7 bases short, with 12 bases between. The sequenced CDR3 bases are TGTGCCAGCAGTGAGACAGGTTACGGGACC. It encodes CASSETGYGT. The full CDR3 reads CASSETGYGTQYF.

The sample holds many counts of this clone. The read terminates 3 residues before the CDR3 end, so the remaining end is supplied by the germline J gene. This rearrangement joins TRBV2 to TRBJ2-5, with 10 positions matching TRBD1. This CDR3 comprises 15 residues. Germline CDR1 is SNHLY and CDR2 is FYNNEI. V lost 4 bases and J lost 4; bases outside the gene matches: 6. Partial CDR3 DNA: TGTGCCAGCAGTGGAAGGGACAGGGGAACAGAGACC. Amino acids: CASSGRDRGTET. The whole CDR3 region reads CASSGRDRGTETQYF.

This clone was counted many times. With the read ending 3 residues before the CDR3 end, the germline J gene is used to fill in that end. The rearrangement joins TRBV10-3 to TRBJ2-5, with 14 bases identical to TRBD2. The CDR3 is made up of 20 amino acids. V dropped 7 bases and J dropped 2; count of bases not matched to a gene: 18. Germline V CDR1 and CDR2: ENHRY, SYGVKD. The sequenced CDR3 bases are TGTGCCATCAAACCGGGACTAGCGGGAGACTCGGGGGTGGGACAAGAGACC. Protein sequence: CAIKPGLAGDSGVGQET. The full CDR3 protein is CAIKPGLAGDSGVGQETQYF.

This clone was seen more than once but under ten times. The read terminates 3 residues ahead of where the CDR3 ends, so the germline J gene completes it. The chain links TRBV5-1 to TRBJ1-5, with 7 bases lining up with TRBD1. V dropped 0 bases and J dropped 4; count of bases not matched to a gene: 4. The CDR3 runs 15 residues. The germline V gene encodes CDR1 SGHRS and CDR2 YFSETQ. The CDR3 here is CASSLASGGNQPQHF. The covered CDR3 bases are TGCGCCAGCAGCTTGGCGTCAGGGGGGAATCAGCCC.

This clone was picked up many times. The read falls 3 residues short of the CDR3 end, and the missing part is taken from the germline J gene. The chain is built from TRBV5-1 and TRBJ2-5, with 8 positions matching TRBD1. The CDR3 length is 14 residues. The germline gives CDR1 SGHRS, CDR2 YFSETQ. The trim removed 4 bases at V and 5 bases at J, leaving 7 bases unmatched. The CDR3 protein is CASSPRTGGETQYF. CDR3 DNA, as far as it was read: TGCGCCAGCAGCCCCCGAACAGGGGGGGAGACC.

This clone was seen many times. Read coverage stops 3 residues before the CDR3 terminus; the germline J gene supplies the remainder. The rearrangement joins TRBV10-1 to TRBJ2-7; D unclear. Per germline, CDR1 WNHNN and CDR2 SYGVQD (reference sequence). The CDR3 covers 12 residues. Trimming took off 3 bases at V and 1 base at J, with 4 bases between the two ends. CDR3 bases read: TGCGCCAGCAGTGAAACATCCTACGAG. The encoded protein is CASSETSYE. The full CDR3 sequence reads CASSETSYEQYF.

This clone was counted ten times or more. The read halts 3 residues ahead of the CDR3 end, with the missing end drawn from the germline J gene. This chain uses TRBV6-1 with TRBJ2-7; TRBD2 might be the D (6 bases). V lost 1 base and J 0 bases, leaving 16 bases between the germline ends. CDR3 length: 17 amino acids. The V gene's germline CDR1 is MNHNS and CDR2 SASEGT. The CDR3 DNA, read in part, is TGTGCCAGCAGTGAAGGGGCTCGGGGACTCAGCTCCTACGAG. Translation gives CASSEGARGLSSYE. The whole CDR3 reads CASSEGARGLSSYEQYF.

This clone was detected ten times or more. The read ends 3 residues early relative to the CDR3; the germline J gene fills the gap. V usage is TRBV4-2 and J usage is TRBJ1-4, with 9 positions matching TRBD1. The germline CDR1 and CDR2 sequences are LGHNA and YNFKEQ. The V gene end was trimmed by 1 base and the J gene end by 9 bases; junction bases not matched to a gene: 6. This CDR3 has 15 residues. CDR3 region: CASSQAGTGSQKLFF. The CDR3 DNA, read in part, is TGTGCCAGCAGCCAAGCCGGGACAGGGTCACAAAAA.

Many counts were recorded for this clone. The CDR3 is cut off 3 residues early in the read; its end comes from the germline J gene. V is TRBV5-1 and J is TRBJ1-1; D is perhaps TRBD1 (5 bases). Germline values: CDR1 SGHRS, CDR2 YFSETQ. The CDR3 is 14 residues long. Trimming removed 4 bases from V and 4 bases from J, with 14 bases in between. Partial CDR3 DNA: TGCGCCAGCAGCCCGGGGGGGTCCGGCACTGAA. Protein: CASSPGGSGTE. The full CDR3 reads CASSPGGSGTEAFF.

This clone was picked up many times. Read sequence stops 3 residues before the CDR3 end, and the germline J gene provides the missing end. The V and J genes are TRBV30 and TRBJ2-7, with 10 nucleotides matching TRBD1. This CDR3 comprises 13 residues. From germline, CDR1 is GTSNPN and CDR2 SVGIG (reference sequence). V lost 5 bases and J lost 2; bases outside the gene matches: 3. The CDR3 reads CAWGTGAPYEQYF. The part of the CDR3 DNA that was read is TGTGCCTGGGGGACAGGGGCCCCCTACGAG. The full variable domain, completed using reference TRBV30 and TRBJ2-7, is SQTIHQWPATLVQPVGSPLSLECTVEGTSNPNLYWYRQAAGRGLQLLFYSVGIGQISSEVPQNLSASRPQDRQFILSSKKLLLSDSGFYLCAWGTGAPYEQYFGPGTRLTVT.

This clone appeared many times. The CDR3 is cut off 3 residues early in the read; its end comes from the germline J gene. The V gene is TRBV29-1, the J gene TRBJ2-4, with 15 bases fitting TRBD2. Germline values: CDR1 SQVTM, CDR2 ANQGSEA. The length of the CDR3 is 11 residues. The CDR3 region is CSAGLAGGQYF. The CDR3 bases that were read are TGCAGCGCGGGACTAGCGGGAGGT.

This clone has a count of ten or more. At one end the junction does not follow the germline gene, possibly because of a read error. Sequencing ends 3 residues short of the CDR3 end; the germline J gene provides the rest. The rearrangement joins TRBV7-7 to TRBJ2-5, with 10 bases identical to TRBD2. There are 15 residues in the CDR3. The germline gives CDR1 SSHAT, CDR2 FNYEAQ (reference sequence). CDR3 loop: CASRPQAGGPETQYF. CDR3 bases read: TGTGCTAGCAGACCACAAGCGGGAGGGCCAGAGACC.

The table lists this clone with many counts. Coverage ceases 3 residues before the CDR3 finishes, and the germline J gene fills in the end. J is TRBJ2-3 and V is TRBV29-1, with D unresolved. The germline V gene has CDR1 SQVTM and CDR2 ANQGSEA. There are 12 residues in the CDR3. Trimming shortened V by 5 bases and J by 0 bases, and 6 bases separated the two germline ends. The CDR3 loop reads CSVRASTDTQYF. CDR3 DNA (partial): TGCAGCGTTCGCGCGAGCACAGATACG.

The table lists this clone with many counts. The read terminates 3 residues before the CDR3 end, so the remaining end is supplied by the germline J gene. The chain uses TRBV6-1 and TRBJ1-5; D is unresolved. The CDR3 runs 16 residues. Per the germline V gene, CDR1 is MNHNS and CDR2 is SASEGT. The V end was cut by 3 bases, the J end by 3 bases, with 15 bases between. The DNA read from the CDR3 is TGTGCCAGCAGTGAGCCGGCGGGAGTGAACAATCAGCCC. Protein: CASSEPAGVNNQP. The entire CDR3 sequence reads CASSEPAGVNNQPQHF.

This clone was seen more than once but under ten times. Read data end 3 residues before the CDR3 end; the end is taken from the germline J gene. The rearrangement joins TRBV30 to TRBJ1-2; D is undetermined. The germline CDR1 and CDR2 sequences are GTSNPN and SVGIG (reference sequence). CDR3 length equals 11 residues. Partial CDR3 DNA: TGTGCCTGGAGTGTAACCAGAGAC. Protein product: CAWSVTRD. In full, the CDR3 reads CAWSVTRDYTF.

This clone came up many times. The read halts 3 residues ahead of the CDR3 end, with the missing end drawn from the germline J gene. The V and J genes are TRBV29-1 and TRBJ2-5, with TRBD2 identical over 7 bases. The CDR3 spans 14 residues. Trimming took 3 bases from V and 1 from J; bases not matched to a gene: 5. Per the germline V gene, CDR1 is SQVTM and CDR2 is ANQGSEA. The DNA read from the CDR3 is TGCAGCGTTGAGTCGTCTAGCGGCCAAGAGACC. It is translated as CSVESSSGQET. The full CDR3 protein reads CSVESSSGQETQYF.

This clone was detected many times. The read terminates 3 residues ahead of where the CDR3 ends, so the germline J gene completes it. The chain uses TRBV19 and TRBJ2-1; 10 bases agree with TRBD1. CDR3 length equals 15 residues. J gave up 7 bases and V 8 bases, and 11 bases lay outside the gene matches. CDR1 LNHDA and CDR2 SQIVND come from the germline V gene (reference sequence). The covered CDR3 bases are TGTGCCAGTGGCACAGGGACAGGGGTGTGGAATGAG. Its translation: CASGTGTGVWNE. The entire CDR3 protein is CASGTGTGVWNEQFF.

This clone was counted ten times or more. With the read ending 3 residues before the CDR3 end, the germline J gene is used to fill in that end. The chain links TRBV2 to TRBJ2-6, with 10 nucleotides matching TRBD1. Germline lookup yields CDR1 SNHLY and CDR2 FYNNEI. The CDR3 loop spans 13 amino acids. The CDR3 loop reads CASTRDRGSLLTF. CDR3 bases read: TGTGCCAGCACCCGGGACAGGGGTTCTCTC.

This clone was detected ten times or more. Sequencing ends 3 residues short of the CDR3 end; the germline J gene provides the rest. The gene calls are TRBV29-1 and TRBJ2-7; D may be TRBD2 (6 bases). CDR3 length equals 14 residues. The V gene's germline CDR1 is SQVTM and CDR2 ANQGSEA. The germline V and J ends were trimmed by 6 bases and 0 bases, with 15 bases remaining between them. This chain's CDR3 is CSVMGGLSSYEQYF. Partial CDR3 DNA: TGCAGCGTCATGGGGGGTCTGAGCTCCTACGAG.

There are many counts of this clone. The CDR3 is cut off 3 residues early in the read; its end comes from the germline J gene. The gene calls are TRBV19 and TRBJ2-7, with TRBD2 matching over 7 bases. Germline trimming cut 3 bases from V and 4 bases from J; bases unmatched to any gene: 6. Germline CDR1 and CDR2: LNHDA and SQIVND (reference sequence). The CDR3 is 14 residues long. The CDR3 spells CASSMGDYPYEQYF. Incomplete CDR3 DNA: TGTGCCAGTAGTATGGGGGACTACCCATACGAG.

This clone was recorded many times. The read ends 3 residues before the CDR3 terminus; that terminus is restored from the germline J gene. This chain links TRBV12-3 or TRBV12-4 with TRBJ2-5, with D unresolved. The CDR3 is made up of 11 amino acids. Trimming pared 2 bases from V and 7 bases from J, leaving 5 bases between. The CDR3 sequence is CASSLRGTQYF. Partial CDR3 DNA: TGTGCCAGCAGTTTAAGAGGGACC.

This clone was seen ten or more times. Sequencing ends 3 residues short of the CDR3 end; the germline J gene provides the rest. V usage is TRBV6-2 or TRBV6-3 and J usage is TRBJ2-3; D remains ambiguous. Germline assignment: CDR1 MNHEY and CDR2 SVGEGT. The V gene lost 0 bases and the J gene lost 3 bases, with 13 bases spanning the gap. The CDR3 totals 16 residues. Partial CDR3 DNA: TGTGCCAGCAGTTACTCGATACTCGCGTCGACAGATACG. Translating it yields CASSYSILASTDT. The entire CDR3 sequence reads CASSYSILASTDTQYF.

Ten or more counts support this clone. The read finishes 3 residues shy of the CDR3 end, and the germline J gene is used to complete it. The chain carries TRBV19 and TRBJ2-5; D remains ambiguous. Germline V gene lookup returns CDR1 LNHDA and CDR2 SQIVND (reference sequence). The V end lost 6 bases, the J end lost 2 bases, and 10 bases lay between the germline ends. The CDR3 length is 13 residues. CDR3 residues: CASRRSDQETQYF. CDR3 bases read: TGTGCCAGTAGGAGAAGCGATCAAGAGACC.

This clone has at least ten counts. The read halts 3 residues ahead of the CDR3 end, with the missing end drawn from the germline J gene. This sequence joins TRBV18 and TRBJ2-3; D is undetermined. Germline lookup yields CDR1 KGHSH and CDR2 LQKENI. The CDR3 contains 12 residues. V was pared by 1 base and J by 6 bases, with 5 bases between. CDR3 region: CASSPLLDTQYF. Partial CDR3 DNA: TGTGCCAGCTCACCACTTCTGGATACG.

A word on this clone: The read stops 3 residues short of the end of the CDR3; the missing end is completed from the germline J gene. The chain employs TRBV7-8 and TRBJ1-2, with D unclear. Per germline, CDR1 SGHVS and CDR2 FQNEAQ. CDR3 size: 13 residues. The V gene lost 4 bases and the J gene lost 4 bases, with 10 bases spanning the gap. CDR3 bases read: TGTGCCAGCAGCTCCACAACCCGCTATGGC. Residues: CASSSTTRYG. The whole CDR3 protein reads CASSSTTRYGYTF. Combining the CDR3 with reference TRBV7-8 and TRBJ1-2 gives the whole variable domain GAGVSQSPRYKVAKRGQDVALRCDPISGHVSLFWYQQALGQGPEFLTYFQNEAQLDKSGLPSDRFFAERPEGSVSTLKIQRTQQEDSAVYLCASSSTTRYGYTFGSGTRLTVV.

This clone was seen at least ten times. The sequenced CDR3 bases are TGCGCCAGCAGCCTCCAGGGGTTAGAAAAA. It is translated as CASSLQGLEK. The full CDR3 is CASSLQGLEKLFF. The rearrangement joins TRBV5-1 to TRBJ1-4, with D perhaps TRBD1 (6 bases). Read data end 3 residues before the CDR3 end; the end is taken from the germline J gene. From germline, CDR1 is SGHRS and CDR2 YFSETQ. This CDR3 is 13 amino acids long. Trimming pared 4 bases from V and 8 bases from J, leaving 12 bases between. Based on the CDR3 plus reference TRBV5-1 and TRBJ1-4, the full variable domain is KAGVTQTPRYLIKTRGQQVTLSCSPISGHRSVSWYQQTPGQGLQFLFEYFSETQRNKGNFPGRFSGRQFSNSRSEMNVSTLELGDSALYLCASSLQGLEKLFFGSGTQLSVL.

In regard to this clone: From the germline J gene comes the end of the CDR3, since the read stops 3 residues before it. The chain employs TRBV18 and TRBJ1-1; a weak D match, TRBD1 (5 bases). V was clipped by 0 bases and J by 1 base, with 9 bases between them. The germline V gene has CDR1 KGHSH and CDR2 LQKENI. The CDR3 contains 15 residues. CDR3 region: CASSPPFQGNTEAFF. The part of the CDR3 DNA that was read is TGTGCCAGCTCACCACCGTTCCAGGGGAACACTGAA.